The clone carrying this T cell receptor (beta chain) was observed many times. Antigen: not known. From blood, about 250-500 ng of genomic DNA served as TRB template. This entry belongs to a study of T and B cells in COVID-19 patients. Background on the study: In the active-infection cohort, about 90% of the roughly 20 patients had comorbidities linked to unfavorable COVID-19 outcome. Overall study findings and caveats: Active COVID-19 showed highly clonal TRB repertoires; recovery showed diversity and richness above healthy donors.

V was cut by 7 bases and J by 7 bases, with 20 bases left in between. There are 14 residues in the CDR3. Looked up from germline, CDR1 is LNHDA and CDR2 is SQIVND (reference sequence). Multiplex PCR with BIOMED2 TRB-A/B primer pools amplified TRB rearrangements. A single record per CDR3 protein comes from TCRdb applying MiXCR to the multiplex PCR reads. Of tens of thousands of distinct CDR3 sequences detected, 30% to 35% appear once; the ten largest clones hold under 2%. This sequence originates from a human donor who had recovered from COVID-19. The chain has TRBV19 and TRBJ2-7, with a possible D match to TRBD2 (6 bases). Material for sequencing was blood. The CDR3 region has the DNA TGTGCCAGTAACATGGGGGGATCCCCGGGAGAGCAGTACTTC. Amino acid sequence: CASNMGGSPGEQYF.